The entry that follows covers one TCR beta chain sequence. The antigen remains undetermined. These data are taken from a study of T cells after yellow fever vaccination. The overall study: SMART-Seq v4 Ultra Low Input handled preparation of low-cell-number fractions. Study results and caveats: The study found a weaker secondary response that peaked faster, day 5 versus 15.

They built TCR cDNA with 5'RACE template switching, a step that put in a universal primer site and UMIs. TCRdb re-analysed the 5' RACE reads in MiXCR, keeping a single row per CDR3 protein. The sample includes 80,000 to 100,000 distinct CDR3 sequences, about 6% of them seen just once. V lost 4 bases and J lost 2, with 15 bases in between. The CDR3 consists of 15 residues. The rearrangement links TRBV12-3 or TRBV12-4 to TRBJ2-7; D possibly matches TRBD1 or TRBD2 (5 bases each). The source of this sequence is a man aged 18 to 30 who received the YFV17D yellow fever vaccine. This specimen consisted of CD8+ T cells sorted from PBMCs, obtained 10 days after the yellow fever booster vaccination. The CDR3 reads CASSSSAGSTYEQYF. The DNA of the CDR3 is TGTGCCAGCAGTTCCTCGGCAGGGAGCACCTACGAGCAGTACTTC.